This T cell receptor (beta chain) was recovered during a study of cytomegalovirus exposure and HLA in healthy donors. Both 60 Vbeta primers and 13 Jbeta primers went into the PCR. Measured with immunoSEQ multiplex PCR; TCRdb has only the in-frame clones, and not every one. The profile shows under 150,000 clones, roughly three quarters of them singletons. There are a few counts of this clone. CDR3 length equals 15 residues. The V gene lost 1 base and the J gene lost 0 bases, with 10 bases spanning the gap. Germline V CDR1 and CDR2: MGHRA, YSYEKL. The rearrangement links TRBV4-1 to TRBJ2-7; maybe TRBD1 (7 bases). The receptor was derived from a woman aged 40 to 55 in good health and CMV-seronegative. What was sequenced was PBMCs. The CDR3 reads CASSQVRGASYEQYF. CDR3 DNA: TGCGCCAGCAGCCAAGTCAGGGGGGCCTCCTACGAGCAGTACTTC.